The 30 T cell receptor beta chains below were found in one sample sequenced in a study of immune evolution from preneoplasia to lung adenocarcinoma. Generated by immunoSEQ multiplex PCR, the TCRdb table keeps only in-frame clones and is missing some. Of 4,000 to 5,500 clones listed, less than 85% are singletons. Sequences were obtained from FFPE adjacent normal lung tissue. The receptors come from a person aged 60-79 years with lung adenocarcinoma.

The chain employs TRBV9 and TRBJ2-7; 7 nucleotides line up with TRBD1. J was trimmed by 2 bases and V by 2 bases; bases with no gene match: 4. Germline CDR1 reads SGDLS; CDR2 reads YYNGEE. CDR3 length: 14 residues. CDR3 protein: CASSVGTEAYEQYF. The DNA of the CDR3 is TGTGCCAGCAGCGTCGGGACAGAAGCCTACGAGCAGTACTTC.

The chain uses TRBV28 and TRBJ1-2, with D possibly TRBD1 on 5 matching bases. The CDR3 is 16 amino acids. With 4 bases removed from V and 3 bases from J, the gap between germline ends came to 18 bases. Per the germline V gene, CDR1 is MDHEN and CDR2 is SYDVKM. CDR3 protein: CASSSRGQGVDYGYTF. CDR3 bases: TGTGCCAGCAGTTCCCGAGGCCAGGGTGTTGACTATGGCTACACCTTC.

The J gene is TRBJ1-5, the V gene TRBV2, with TRBD1 identical over 7 bases. The V gene end was trimmed by 6 bases and the J gene end by 4 bases; junction bases not matched to a gene: 9. This CDR3 region has 15 residues. The germline V gene encodes CDR1 SNHLY and CDR2 FYNNEI. The CDR3 DNA follows: TGTGCCAGCAGGGACCGTTTGACAGGGAATCAGCCCCAGCATTTT. Protein product: CASRDRLTGNQPQHF.

The V and J genes are TRBV28 and TRBJ1-2; 7 bases align to TRBD1. V was pared by 6 bases and J by 13 bases, with 11 bases of the junction left unmatched. The germline CDR1 and CDR2 sequences are MDHEN and SYDVKM. This CDR3 has 12 residues. The CDR3 here is CASRSGTVNSTF. The CDR3 DNA reads TGTGCCAGCAGATCCGGGACAGTCAATAGCACCTTC.

V and J are TRBV4-1 and TRBJ2-5; TRBD2 matches 13 bases. Losses at the gene ends were 2 bases for V and 1 base for J; bases not matched to a gene: 4. Germline V CDR1 and CDR2: MGHRA, YSYEKL. CDR3 length: 17 amino acids. This CDR3 reads CASSQTRTSGGQETQYF. CDR3 nucleotide sequence: TGCGCCAGCAGCCAAACCAGGACTAGCGGGGGCCAAGAGACCCAGTACTTC.

The count of this clone is one. This chain joins TRBV29-1 and TRBJ1-4, with a weak D call TRBD1 (5 bases). Germline loops: CDR1 SQVTM, CDR2 ANQGSEA. The length of the CDR3 is 13 residues. V lost 7 bases and J lost 1, with 10 bases in between. CDR3 DNA sequence: TGCAGCGGCCAAAGGGGAACTAATGAAAAACTGTTTTTT. Translated: CSGQRGTNEKLFF.

The CDR3 loop reads CASGTRALNTEAFF. CDR3 sequence (DNA): TGTGCCAGCGGTACTCGGGCTTTGAACACTGAAGCTTTCTTT. This chain uses TRBV27 with TRBJ1-1, with no clear D. Germline V CDR1 and CDR2: MNHEY, SMNVEV (reference sequence). This CDR3 contains 14 residues. V lost 8 bases, J lost 0 bases, and 13 bases lay in between.

The rearrangement links TRBV11-2 to TRBJ2-5; D is ambiguous. The CDR3 runs to 13 residues. Germline V CDR1 and CDR2: SGHAT, FQNNGV. Trimming shortened V by 1 base and J by 3 bases, and 6 bases separated the two germline ends. Here the CDR3 reads CASSLGPEETQYF. DNA of the CDR3: TGTGCCAGCAGCTTAGGCCCGGAAGAGACCCAGTACTTC. Full variable domain (missing parts from reference TRBV11-2 and TRBJ2-5): EAGVAQSPRYKIIEKRQSVAFWCNPISGHATLYWYQQILGQGPKLLIQFQNNGVVDDSQLPKDRFSAERLKGVDSTLKIQPAKLEDSAVYLCASSLGPEETQYFGPGTRLLVL.

This chain uses TRBV9 with TRBJ2-5; TRBD2 matches 7 bases. This CDR3 is built from 15 residues. Germline V lookup: CDR1 SGDLS, CDR2 YYNGEE. The ends lost 4 bases at V and 2 bases at J; junction bases unmatched: 8. DNA of the CDR3: TGTGCCAGCAGCCACACCCCGGGAGGTCAAGAGACCCAGTACTTC. It codes for CASSHTPGGQETQYF. Variable domain in full (rest from reference TRBV9 and TRBJ2-5): DSGVTQTPKHLITATGQRVTLRCSPRSGDLSVYWYQQSLDQGLQFLIQYYNGEERAKGNILERFSAQQFPDLHSELNLSSLELGDSALYFCASSHTPGGQETQYFGPGTRLLVL.

The genes are TRBV7-3 and TRBJ2-2, with D uncertain. V dropped 5 bases and J dropped 7 bases, with 8 bases sitting between them. CDR1 and CDR2 from the germline V gene are SGHTA and FQGTGA. This CDR3 is 12 amino acids long. The DNA of the CDR3 is TGTGCCAGCAGCCTGATGCGCGGGGAGCTGTTTTTT. It encodes CASSLMRGELFF.

The V gene is TRBV27, the J gene TRBJ1-1, with 12 bases that match TRBD1. This CDR3 contains 17 residues. J was trimmed by 1 base and V by 7 bases; bases with no gene match: 10. Germline V gives CDR1 MNHEY, CDR2 SMNVEV (reference sequence). Written as DNA, the CDR3 is TGTGCCAGCACCACCCGGGACAGGGGGCTGGGGAACACTGAAGCTTTCTTT. It translates to CASTTRDRGLGNTEAFF.

The CDR3 DNA follows: TGTGCCAGCAGCTTTTCGGGCGGAATTTACGAGCAGTACTTC. As protein: CASSFSGGIYEQYF. V is TRBV5-5 and J is TRBJ2-7; no clear D. The CDR3 is 14 residues long. Per the germline V gene, CDR1 is SGHKS and CDR2 is YYEKEE (reference sequence). With 2 bases removed from V and 4 bases from J, the gap between germline ends came to 13 bases.

This clone came up a few times. This chain uses TRBV19 with TRBJ2-5, with TRBD1 identical over 9 bases. Germline CDR1 is LNHDA and CDR2 is SQIVND (reference sequence). The junction had 4 bases not matched to a gene; V was cut back by 4 bases and J by 1 base. This CDR3 region has 15 residues. The CDR3 bases are TGTGCCAGTAGTACCCGGGACAGGGCCCAAGAGACCCAGTACTTC. Protein sequence: CASSTRDRAQETQYF.

This chain joins TRBV2 and TRBJ1-3; D gene ambiguous. Trimming left V 3 bases short and J 2 bases short, with 8 bases between. This CDR3 contains 14 residues. Germline V gene data show CDR1 as SNHLY and CDR2 as FYNNEI. The CDR3 loop reads CASSDGTAGNTIYF. Written as DNA, the CDR3 is TGTGCCAGCAGTGATGGAACAGCTGGAAACACCATATATTTT.

CDR3 DNA: TGCAGCGTCGGCGGGGGCCCAGATACGCAGTATTTT. Translated, it gives CSVGGGPDTQYF. The gene calls are TRBV29-1 and TRBJ2-3; possibly TRBD2 for D (7 bases). The CDR3 runs 12 residues. Germline V gene sequence: CDR1 SQVTM, CDR2 ANQGSEA. Between the trimmed V and J ends, which lost 6 bases and 4 bases, there was a span of 11 bases.

This clone is labeled as large (0.1 to 1%). This chain links TRBV7-9 with TRBJ2-7; 9 positions agree with TRBD1. The germline V gene encodes CDR1 SEHNR and CDR2 FQNEAQ (reference sequence). V lost 4 bases, J lost 3 bases, and 10 bases stayed unmatched. This CDR3 region has 16 residues. The CDR3 spells CASSSGAGTGNYEQYF. Here the CDR3 DNA reads TGTGCCAGCAGCTCAGGCGCGGGGACAGGGAACTACGAGCAGTACTTC.

J is TRBJ2-7 and V is TRBV27; 7 nucleotides line up with TRBD1. This CDR3 has 15 residues. The V gene end was trimmed by 3 bases and the J gene end by 2 bases; junction bases not matched to a gene: 7. The germline gives CDR1 MNHEY, CDR2 SMNVEV (reference sequence). CDR3 loop: CASSLTGIGTYEQYF. The CDR3 nucleotides are TGTGCCAGCAGTTTGACAGGGATCGGGACCTACGAGCAGTACTTC.

The rearrangement uses TRBV7-9 and TRBJ2-3, with 8 bases lining up with TRBD2. V lost 1 base, J lost 5 bases, and 2 bases stayed unmatched. This CDR3 is built from 14 residues. CDR1 and CDR2 from the germline V gene are SEHNR and FQNEAQ (reference sequence). CDR3 protein: CASSLGAGGDTQYF. The CDR3 DNA reads as TGTGCCAGCAGCTTAGGGGCGGGGGGAGATACGCAGTATTTT.

The chain couples TRBV10-3 to TRBJ1-1; 9 bases are a match to TRBD1. V gave up 10 bases and J gave up 5 bases; unmatched junction bases: 23. Germline V CDR1 and CDR2: ENHRY, SYGVKD. CDR3 length: 18 amino acids. In nucleotides, the CDR3 is TGTGCCACCCGCCCCTCGGACAGGGGCTTCCCTGACGGGACTGAAGCTTTCTTT. It translates to CATRPSDRGFPDGTEAFF.

The J gene is TRBJ2-2, the V gene TRBV11-2; D tentatively fits TRBD1 or TRBD2 (5 bases each). The V and J ends lost 1 base and 4 bases respectively, with 16 bases between them. This CDR3 comprises 17 residues. Germline V gene sequence: CDR1 SGHAT, CDR2 FQNNGV. The CDR3 region has the DNA TGTGCCAGCAGCTTAGCATGGGGGTCTGGTGGCACCGGGGAGCTGTTTTTT. Amino acids: CASSLAWGSGGTGELFF.

By share, this clone ranks as large. The V and J genes are TRBV11-1 and TRBJ1-6; D is undetermined. Trimming pared 5 bases from V and 4 bases from J, leaving 15 bases between. CDR1 and CDR2 from the germline V gene are SGHAT and FQDESV (reference sequence). This CDR3 has 16 residues. CDR3: CASSAHAAGYNSPLHF. In DNA form, the CDR3 reads TGTGCCAGCAGCGCGCACGCGGCCGGGTATAATTCACCCCTCCACTTT.

This clone was detected only once. The chain employs TRBV5-1 and TRBJ1-6; maybe TRBD1 (6 bases). The V end lost 4 bases, the J end lost 8 bases, and 13 bases lay between the germline ends. This CDR3 region has 14 residues. Germline V gene lookup returns CDR1 SGHRS and CDR2 YFSETQ. CDR3 protein: CASSEGRTDSPLHF. The CDR3 nucleotides read TGCGCCAGCAGCGAGGGACGGACAGATTCACCCCTCCACTTT.

This sequence joins TRBV5-1 and TRBJ1-5; a weak D match, TRBD1 (5 bases). Germline CDR1 and CDR2: SGHRS and YFSETQ. With 2 bases removed from V and 6 bases from J, the gap between germline ends came to 15 bases. CDR3 length: 15 amino acids. Here the CDR3 reads CASSFSGSGGQPQHF. The CDR3 region has the DNA TGCGCCAGCAGCTTTTCCGGTTCTGGGGGTCAGCCCCAGCATTTT.

CDR3 amino acids: CASSVSRLTEAFF. The CDR3 coding sequence is TGTGCCAGCAGCGTAAGTAGGTTGACTGAAGCTTTCTTT. The chain recombines TRBV9 with TRBJ1-1; no clear D. CDR1 SGDLS and CDR2 YYNGEE come from the germline V gene. The length of the CDR3 is 13 residues. Trimming shortened V by 1 base and J by 5 bases, and 9 bases separated the two germline ends.

V usage is TRBV18 and J usage is TRBJ2-5, with TRBD2 identical over 7 bases. CDR3 length: 18 residues. Germline V gene lookup returns CDR1 KGHSH and CDR2 LQKENI. Germline trimming cut 2 bases from V and 2 bases from J; bases unmatched to any gene: 14. CDR3 sequence (DNA): TGTGCCAGCTCACCAAGGTCGGCGGCCGGGACTATACAAGAGACCCAGTACTTC. This sequence encodes CASSPRSAAGTIQETQYF.

This chain connects TRBV18 to TRBJ1-2; TRBD1 might be the D (6 bases). This CDR3 is built from 11 residues. Germline V gives CDR1 KGHSH, CDR2 LQKENI. Trimming took 8 bases from V and 5 from J, leaving 9 bases between them. CDR3 nucleotide sequence: TGTGCCAGCGCTGGACAGTATGGCTACACCTTC. Protein: CASAGQYGYTF.

The table lists this clone with a count of one. The chain is built from TRBV12-5 and TRBJ2-2, with TRBD2 matching over 13 bases. CDR3 length: 19 amino acids. Germline CDR1 and CDR2: LGHNT and FRNRAP. The V gene end was trimmed by 0 bases and the J gene end by 6 bases; junction bases not matched to a gene: 10. The CDR3 spells CASGLVTSGGARGPGELFF. The CDR3 DNA reads TGTGCTAGTGGTTTGGTTACTAGCGGGGGGGCTCGGGGACCCGGGGAGCTGTTTTTT.

V gene TRBV29-1 combines with J gene TRBJ1-1; D uncertain. Trimming pared 4 bases from V and 1 base from J, leaving 7 bases between. In germline, CDR1 is SQVTM, CDR2 ANQGSEA. The length of the CDR3 is 12 residues. CDR3 nucleotide sequence: TGCAGCGTTGCAGTAGGGAACACTGAAGCTTTCTTT. Translated, it gives CSVAVGNTEAFF.

This clone is a singleton in its sample. The V gene is TRBV5-6, the J gene TRBJ2-7; 9 bases agree with TRBD2. The ends lost 3 bases at V and 3 bases at J; junction bases unmatched: 10. The CDR3 has 16 amino acids. Per germline, CDR1 SGHDT and CDR2 YYEEEE. For the CDR3, the DNA is TGTGCCAGCAGCTCGTCAGGGGCGGGGGGGCTCTACGAGCAGTACTTC. Protein: CASSSSGAGGLYEQYF. The full variable domain, completed using reference TRBV5-6 and TRBJ2-7, is DAGVTQSPTHLIKTRGQQVTLRCSPKSGHDTVSWYQQALGQGPQFIFQYYEEEERQRGNFPDRFSGHQFPNYSSELNVNALLLGDSALYLCASSSSGAGGLYEQYFGPGTRLTVT.

This clone turned up a few times. This sample includes further DNA sequences coding for the same CDR3. J is TRBJ2-7 and V is TRBV2; 7 bases are shared with TRBD1. The CDR3 runs to 11 residues. V gave up 6 bases and J gave up 5 bases; unmatched junction bases: 1. The germline V gene encodes CDR1 SNHLY and CDR2 FYNNEI. As DNA, the CDR3 is TGTGCCAGCAGAGGGGGCGACGAGCAGTACTTC. Residues: CASRGGDEQYF.